This T cell receptor beta chain was recovered during a study of response to subunit inactivated influenza vaccine (dated by TCRdb to 2016 to 2019). For the wider study: To follow how T cells responded to a trivalent subunit inactivated influenza vaccine, the researchers relied on deep quantitative profiling of the T cell receptor repertoire. The research as a whole found: The authors proposed that each seasonal influenza vaccination may bring in only a limited number of new T cells.

V sheds 3 bases and J sheds 6 bases, leaving 15 bases between their ends. Based on the germline V gene (reference sequence), the CDR1 and CDR2 sequences are LGHDT and YNNKEL. Including cysteine and phenylalanine, the CDR3 has 14 amino acids. Left in the record is the CDR3 DNA by itself, 42 bases read in frame from the first base. The library was obtained by RT-PCR. The instrument given in TCRdb is Illumina HiSeq 2500. In-frame beta chains were kept once TCRdb had trimmed the public reads at Q25 with fastp and called clones with MiXCR. All rows with the same CDR3 protein become a single entry with the most common DNA and genes. The sample table records approximately 480,000 distinct CDR3 sequences; over 9.5% of these occur just once. The ten largest clones add up to approximately 12% of the sample. This clonotype has more than one count but fewer than ten. Its antigen remains undetermined. No per-base quality is available; no much larger clone lies one base away.

Read against the paper, the sample's time point label means: 45 to 50 days after influenza vaccine administration. The receptor comes from a man aged 45-65 years who received an inactivated influenza vaccine. Donor details come from another sample of the same person, matched by shared clones. The sequence is built from TRBV3-1 and TRBJ2-7; the D gene assignment is perhaps TRBD1 or TRBD2, with each matching 6 bases. The sample here was PBMCs from blood, taken roughly 47 days after vaccination. Here the CDR3 is given as CASSHTPKGGEQYF. The DNA sequence is as follows: TGTGCCAGCAGCCATACCCCAAAGGGGGGCGAGCAGTACTTC.